Each of the 8 T cell receptor beta chains below was sequenced from the same sample in a study of T cell changes during pregnancy in multiple sclerosis. The protocol was immunoSEQ multiplex PCR, while the TCRdb copy is restricted to in-frame clones and leaves out a portion. The table records around 70,000 clones, roughly 92% of them present only once. The sample consisted of peripheral blood, taken after pregnancy. These TCRs come from a female donor in good health, enrolled as a control in a pregnancy study.

V usage is TRBV7-8 and J usage is TRBJ2-5; 10 bases fit TRBD1. Trimming at V came to 5 bases and at J to 4 bases, leaving 4 bases not matched to a gene. The CDR3 length is 14 residues. In germline, CDR1 is SGHVS, CDR2 FQNEAQ. In DNA form, the CDR3 reads TGTGCCAGCAGCCCGACAGGGGGCGGAGAGACCCAGTACTTC. Protein product: CASSPTGGGETQYF.

The V and J genes are TRBV7-2 and TRBJ2-1; 11 nucleotides line up with TRBD1. V trimming: 6 bases; J trimming: 3 bases; junction bases outside the gene matches: 7. This CDR3 is 16 amino acids long. CDR1 and CDR2 (germline): SGHTA, FQGNSA. The CDR3 spells CASSLLGTGGYNEQFF. The CDR3, as DNA: TGTGCCAGCAGTTTGCTCGGGACAGGGGGCTACAATGAGCAGTTCTTC.

For the CDR3, the DNA is TGTGCCAGCAGCTCCATACAGGGGATCTATGGCTACACCTTC. Translating gives CASSSIQGIYGYTF. The genes are TRBV5-4 and TRBJ1-2; 7 nucleotides match TRBD1. CDR3 size: 14 residues. V lost 3 bases and J lost 4; bases outside the gene matches: 6. CDR1 is SGHNT, CDR2 YYREEE, per germline (reference sequence).

The CDR3 bases are TGTGCCAGCATTCTTCGACAGGGGGCGGCCAATGAGCAGTTCTTC. Residues: CASILRQGAANEQFF. V is TRBV27 and J is TRBJ2-1; 10 bases agree with TRBD1. Trimming took 7 bases from V and 6 from J; bases not matched to a gene: 9. The germline V gene has CDR1 MNHEY and CDR2 SMNVEV (reference sequence). This CDR3 contains 15 residues.

This clone was seen a few times. V usage is TRBV4-1 and J usage is TRBJ2-1, with D tentatively TRBD1 (5 bases). The V end was cut by 3 bases, the J end by 8 bases, with 20 bases between. The CDR3 runs to 16 residues. Germline-derived CDR1 and CDR2 are MGHRA and YSYEKL. The CDR3 DNA reads as TGCGCCAGCAGCCAGACTGGGGCCATTGGAGTAGATGAGCAGTTCTTC. It yields the protein CASSQTGAIGVDEQFF.

The V and J genes are TRBV7-9 and TRBJ1-1; D is unresolved. V lost 3 bases to trimming and J lost 2 bases, with 7 bases between them. The CDR3 is made up of 13 amino acids. Per the germline V gene, CDR1 is SEHNR and CDR2 is FQNEAQ (reference sequence). The CDR3 sequence is CASSFGDNTEAFF. In DNA, the CDR3 is TGTGCCAGCAGCTTCGGTGATAACACTGAAGCTTTCTTT.

The V gene is TRBV5-1, the J gene TRBJ2-7; maybe TRBD2 (6 bases). The CDR3 is made up of 13 amino acids. Trimming stripped 0 bases from V and 6 bases from J, with 10 bases between. The germline V gene has CDR1 SGHRS and CDR2 YFSETQ. Here the CDR3 reads CASSLVPEGEQYF. The CDR3 DNA follows: TGCGCCAGCAGCTTGGTTCCGGAGGGCGAGCAGTACTTC.

This chain connects TRBV15 to TRBJ1-2; D is undetermined. In germline, CDR1 is LNHNV, CDR2 YYDKDF (reference sequence). The CDR3 extends over 13 amino acids. Trimming left V 5 bases short and J 8 bases short, with 15 bases between. The chain's CDR3 is CATSVGEVDGYTF. The CDR3 coding sequence is TGTGCCACCAGCGTTGGGGAGGTGGACGGCTACACCTTC.